These 31 T cell receptor beta chains were sequenced from one sample in a study of T cell changes during pregnancy in multiple sclerosis. TCRdb keeps only in-frame clones here, not all; method: immunoSEQ multiplex PCR. Here the sample spans 78,000 or so clones, about 90% being singletons. Sequences were derived from peripheral blood, sampled before pregnancy. Every receptor here comes from a female donor with multiple sclerosis, enrolled in a pregnancy study.

The V gene is TRBV28, the J gene TRBJ1-1, with D possibly being TRBD1 (6 bases). Looked up from germline, CDR1 is MDHEN and CDR2 is SYDVKM. This CDR3 spans 12 amino acids. This chain's CDR3 is CALATQGTEAFF. The CDR3 bases are TGTGCACTGGCAACACAGGGCACTGAAGCTTTCTTT.

V is TRBV9 and J is TRBJ2-7; a possible D gene is TRBD1 (6 bases). The CDR3 runs 16 residues. Germline V gene sequence: CDR1 SGDLS, CDR2 YYNGEE. Between the trimmed V and J ends, which lost 4 bases and 1 base, there was a span of 18 bases. The chain's CDR3 is CASSNHQDSSSYEQYF. In DNA, the CDR3 is TGTGCCAGCAGCAATCACCAGGACAGTTCTTCCTACGAGCAGTACTTC.

The CDR3 DNA follows: TGCGCCAGCAGCTTGGGGGCAGGTGGGGAGACCCAGTACTTC. Translating gives CASSLGAGGETQYF. The chain couples TRBV5-1 to TRBJ2-5; D is undetermined. Germline CDR1 reads SGHRS; CDR2 reads YFSETQ. With 0 bases removed from V and 5 bases from J, the gap between germline ends came to 11 bases. CDR3 size: 14 residues.

This sequence joins TRBV6-1 and TRBJ1-1; no firm D call. V shed 7 bases and J shed 1 base, with 10 bases lying between them. This CDR3 has 13 residues. Germline lookup yields CDR1 MNHNS and CDR2 SASEGT. CDR3 in DNA: TGTGCCAGCATCCAGTCAGGGAACACTGAAGCTTTCTTT. This translates into CASIQSGNTEAFF.

This sequence joins TRBV2 and TRBJ1-3; D is unclear. Trimming took off 6 bases at V and 1 base at J, with 7 bases between the two ends. The germline V gene encodes CDR1 SNHLY and CDR2 FYNNEI. The CDR3 is made up of 13 amino acids. CDR3 amino acids: CASSVISGNTIYF. CDR3 bases: TGTGCCAGCAGCGTAATTTCTGGAAACACCATATATTTT.

The chain uses TRBV6-1 and TRBJ1-3; possible D gene TRBD1, 6 bases. The CDR3 spans 14 residues. Trimming removed 8 bases at V and 0 bases at J, with 11 bases between. Germline values: CDR1 MNHNS, CDR2 SASEGT. The CDR3 sequence is CASQGFSSGNTIYF. The CDR3 DNA follows: TGTGCCAGCCAGGGGTTCAGCTCTGGAAACACCATATATTTT.

V gene TRBV19 combines with J gene TRBJ1-2; D perhaps matches TRBD1 (5 bases). CDR3 length: 16 amino acids. The germline V gene has CDR1 LNHDA and CDR2 SQIVND (reference sequence). V lost 0 bases to trimming and J lost 0 bases, with 11 bases between them. In nucleotides, the CDR3 is TGTGCCAGTAGTATAGAGGGGCAGCTACCTAACTATGGCTACACCTTC. It specifies CASSIEGQLPNYGYTF.

The chain is built from TRBV7-8 and TRBJ1-5; D might be TRBD1 (5 bases). The CDR3 contains 15 residues. CDR1 is SGHVS, CDR2 FQNEAQ, per germline. Trimming took off 1 base at V and 5 bases at J, with 12 bases between the two ends. The CDR3 DNA reads as TGTGCCAGCAGCTTAGATCCCCCCAGGGATCAGCCCCAGCATTTT. Encoded protein: CASSLDPPRDQPQHF.

The gene calls are TRBV5-1 and TRBJ2-2; D might be TRBD1 (6 bases). Germline values: CDR1 SGHRS, CDR2 YFSETQ. The V and J ends lost 0 bases and 4 bases respectively, with 10 bases between them. CDR3 length: 15 residues. Written as DNA, the CDR3 is TGCGCCAGCAGCTTGGTTCAGGGGACCACCGGGGAGCTGTTTTTT. It translates to CASSLVQGTTGELFF.

The chain has TRBV6-5 and TRBJ2-6; D is perhaps TRBD1 (5 bases). The CDR3 totals 16 residues. The germline V gene encodes CDR1 MNHEY and CDR2 SVGAGI. Trimming cost V 2 bases and J 5 bases, with 13 bases left between them. The CDR3, as DNA: TGTGCCAGCAGTTACCTTGGACAAACTCGGGCCAACGTCCTGACTTTC. This encodes CASSYLGQTRANVLTF.

The J gene is TRBJ2-1, the V gene TRBV2; 15 bases are shared with TRBD2. V trimming: 10 bases; J trimming: 9 bases; junction bases outside the gene matches: 10. The germline CDR1 and CDR2 sequences are SNHLY and FYNNEI. The CDR3 contains 15 residues. CDR3 region: CATHLGLAGGSEQFF. CDR3 DNA: TGTGCCACCCACTTGGGACTAGCGGGGGGTAGTGAGCAGTTCTTC.

The chain has TRBV27 and TRBJ2-3, with D maybe TRBD2 (6 bases). Looked up from germline, CDR1 is MNHEY and CDR2 is SMNVEV (reference sequence). The CDR3 contains 15 residues. Trimming shortened V by 6 bases and J by 1 base, and 14 bases separated the two germline ends. CDR3 nucleotide sequence: TGTGCCAGCAGCTCGGGGGTCCTTGGCACAGATACGCAGTATTTT. Its translation: CASSSGVLGTDTQYF.

J is TRBJ2-1 and V is TRBV27, with 7 bases that match TRBD2. With 1 base clipped from V and 6 bases from J, the junction kept 24 bases outside the gene matches. The CDR3 extends over 21 amino acids. In germline, CDR1 is MNHEY, CDR2 SMNVEV (reference sequence). The CDR3 DNA reads TGTGCCAGCAGTTTATTTTCCCTTGGGGCAAATTCCCGCGGGGGAGGCAATGAGCAGTTCTTC. This translates into CASSLFSLGANSRGGGNEQFF.

V is TRBV19 and J is TRBJ1-2; D is possibly TRBD1 (5 bases). With 5 bases removed from V and 1 base from J, the gap between germline ends came to 23 bases. The germline CDR1 and CDR2 sequences are LNHDA and SQIVND (reference sequence). The CDR3 is 18 amino acids. CDR3 sequence reads: CASSLPEFGGRYNYGYTF. In DNA, the CDR3 is TGTGCCAGTAGTCTACCCGAGTTCGGGGGGAGATATAACTATGGCTACACCTTC.

This chain uses TRBV5-1 with TRBJ2-2; possible D gene TRBD2, 5 bases. The CDR3 has 15 residues. Germline CDR1 SGHRS, CDR2 YFSETQ. Trimming removed 1 base from V and 7 bases from J, with 14 bases in between. In DNA form, the CDR3 reads TGCGCCAGCAGCTTGTGGGCGGGCCAGAACGGGGAGCTGTTTTTT. Protein: CASSLWAGQNGELFF.

This rearrangement joins TRBV4-1 to TRBJ2-7, with D possibly matching TRBD1 (6 bases). Trimming cost V 6 bases and J 1 base, with 16 bases left between them. This CDR3 is 15 amino acids long. The germline CDR1 and CDR2 sequences are MGHRA and YSYEKL. The CDR3 bases are TGCGCCAGCAGGGGTCACTCAGGGGATTCCTACGAGCAGTACTTC. This encodes CASRGHSGDSYEQYF.

The chain uses TRBV27 and TRBJ2-7; the D is unclear. Trimming removed 7 bases at V and 2 bases at J, with 9 bases between. The germline V gene has CDR1 MNHEY and CDR2 SMNVEV (reference sequence). CDR3 size: 12 residues. Written as DNA, the CDR3 is TGTGCCAGCAAAGACGGAGCCTACGAGCAGTACTTC. This codes for CASKDGAYEQYF.

This clone has only one observation. The rearrangement uses TRBV9 and TRBJ2-3, with a possible D match to TRBD2 (5 bases). The CDR3 has 16 residues. CDR1 is SGDLS, CDR2 YYNGEE, per germline. The V gene lost 4 bases and the J gene lost 0 bases, with 15 bases spanning the gap. CDR3 loop: CASSTRGLGSTDTQYF. The DNA for the CDR3 is TGTGCCAGCAGCACACGAGGGCTGGGAAGCACAGATACGCAGTATTTT.

The chain is built from TRBV9 and TRBJ2-5; 9 nucleotides match TRBD2. Germline values: CDR1 SGDLS, CDR2 YYNGEE. CDR3 size: 19 residues. V lost 1 base and J lost 5; bases outside the gene matches: 18. For the CDR3, the DNA is TGTGCCAGCAGCGTAAATCCCTTTGCGGCTAGCGGGGCGGGGGAGACCCAGTACTTC. It translates to CASSVNPFAASGAGETQYF.

The chain joins TRBV9 to TRBJ2-1; a weak D match, TRBD1 (5 bases). V was clipped by 3 bases and J by 0 bases, with 7 bases between them. This CDR3 has 14 amino acids. Germline V CDR1 and CDR2: SGDLS, YYNGEE. The CDR3 bases are TGTGCCAGCAGCGGGGGCAGCTCCTACAATGAGCAGTTCTTC. Its protein is CASSGGSSYNEQFF.

The chain joins TRBV6-6 to TRBJ2-1, with 10 bases lining up with TRBD2. The CDR3 consists of 13 residues. Looked up from germline, CDR1 is MNHNY and CDR2 is SVGAGI (reference sequence). J gave up 15 bases and V 0 bases, and 5 bases lay outside the gene matches. CDR3 nucleotide sequence: TGTGCCAGCAGTTACTCCCTAGCGGGGGCAGTGTTCTTC. Translation: CASSYSLAGAVFF.

This chain connects TRBV7-9 to TRBJ1-1; no clear D gene. The CDR3 spans 12 residues. V was cut by 5 bases and J by 11 bases, with 15 bases left in between. Germline V gene data show CDR1 as SEHNR and CDR2 as FQNEAQ (reference sequence). The CDR3 protein is CASSPDGLGAFF. CDR3 coding DNA: TGTGCCAGCAGCCCAGATGGGCTTGGCGCTTTCTTT.

The rearrangement joins TRBV5-4 to TRBJ2-3; 7 bases are shared with TRBD2. Germline-derived CDR1 and CDR2 are SGHNT and YYREEE (reference sequence). This CDR3 contains 15 residues. The V and J ends lost 3 bases and 2 bases, in that order; junction bases with no gene match: 6. In DNA, the CDR3 is TGTGCCAGCAGCTGGCAGCGGGGCATCACAGATACGCAGTATTTT. It translates to CASSWQRGITDTQYF.

This clone was counted a single time. The V and J genes are TRBV2 and TRBJ2-5, with unresolved D. This CDR3 has 13 residues. V lost 9 bases to trimming and J lost 2 bases, with 13 bases between them. The germline V gene has CDR1 SNHLY and CDR2 FYNNEI. The CDR3 protein is CASANGRQETQYF. CDR3 coding DNA: TGTGCCAGTGCCAATGGCAGGCAAGAGACCCAGTACTTC.

The chain joins TRBV5-1 to TRBJ2-2; D unresolved. V was shortened by 6 bases and J by 0 bases, with 3 bases between the two germline ends. The V gene's germline CDR1 is SGHRS and CDR2 YFSETQ. The length of the CDR3 is 12 residues. CDR3 amino acids: CASTANTGELFF. The CDR3 DNA is TGCGCCAGCACAGCGAACACCGGGGAGCTGTTTTTT.

This clone came up once. The chain recombines TRBV4-2 with TRBJ1-6; TRBD1 is a possible D gene (6 bases). The V gene's germline CDR1 is LGHNA and CDR2 YNFKEQ. The CDR3 is 19 amino acids. Trimming pared 1 base from V and 1 base from J, leaving 17 bases between. In DNA, the CDR3 is TGTGCCAGCAGCCAAGTCCCTGGGGGCACGGGGTCCTATAATTCACCCCTCCACTTT. This encodes CASSQVPGGTGSYNSPLHF.

This chain uses TRBV10-3 with TRBJ2-7; TRBD2 matches at 9 bases. This CDR3 comprises 14 residues. Germline V gives CDR1 ENHRY, CDR2 SYGVKD. The junction had 4 bases not matched to a gene; V was cut back by 6 bases and J by 1 base. The CDR3 spells CAIRRGGQSYEQYF. The CDR3 nucleotides read TGTGCCATCAGGCGGGGGGGACAGTCCTACGAGCAGTACTTC.

The rearrangement joins TRBV30 to TRBJ1-6; unclear D gene. The V gene's germline CDR1 is GTSNPN and CDR2 SVGIG (reference sequence). Trimming removed 1 base from V and 0 bases from J, with 13 bases in between. The CDR3 consists of 17 residues. The CDR3 spells CAWSGRRTSSYNSPLHF. The CDR3 nucleotides are TGTGCCTGGAGTGGTCGGAGGACGAGCTCCTATAATTCACCCCTCCACTTT.

The V gene is TRBV27, the J gene TRBJ1-2; 8 positions match TRBD1. The CDR3 is 14 residues long. Germline V CDR1 and CDR2: MNHEY, SMNVEV (reference sequence). After removal of 5 bases from V and 4 bases from J, the junction contained 6 bases not matched to a gene. For the CDR3, the DNA is TGTGCCAGCAGTCCCAGGACAGGGACCTATGGCTACACCTTC. Its translation is CASSPRTGTYGYTF.

The rearrangement uses TRBV5-8 and TRBJ2-3; 15 bases agree with TRBD2. Germline V gives CDR1 SGHTS, CDR2 YDEGEE. Trimming at V came to 4 bases and at J to 6 bases, leaving 9 bases not matched to a gene. This CDR3 spans 17 amino acids. CDR3 protein: CASSTGTSGGIYDTQYF. Here the CDR3 DNA reads TGTGCCAGCAGCACCGGGACTAGCGGGGGGATATACGATACGCAGTATTTT.

V is TRBV2 and J is TRBJ2-7, with 9 positions matching TRBD1. Germline CDR1 is SNHLY and CDR2 is FYNNEI. The CDR3 covers 12 residues. The trim removed 6 bases at V and 4 bases at J, leaving 1 base unmatched. The CDR3 DNA sequence: TGTGCCAGCAGGGACAGGGGTTACGAGCAGTACTTC. It yields the protein CASRDRGYEQYF.